Below, 8 T cell receptor beta chains from the same sample are listed, as sequenced in a study of cytomegalovirus exposure and HLA in healthy donors. Researchers ran the PCR with 60 Vbeta and 13 Jbeta primers. The method was immunoSEQ multiplex PCR; TCRdb's version includes in-frame clones alone and lacks a portion of them. The profile shows roughly 120,000 clones, 75% to 80% of them singletons. Material for sequencing was PBMCs. These receptors all stem from a woman in her thirties in good health and CMV-seronegative.

The V call is TRBV6-5, the J call TRBJ2-1; maybe TRBD1 (6 bases). Trimming removed 1 base from V and 7 bases from J, with 11 bases in between. Germline assignment: CDR1 MNHEY and CDR2 SVGAGI. CDR3 length: 14 residues. The CDR3 sequence: CASSYFAGANEQFF. The CDR3 coding sequence is TGTGCCAGCAGTTACTTTGCAGGGGCGAATGAGCAGTTCTTC.

V usage is TRBV6-5 and J usage is TRBJ2-1, with 10 bases aligning to TRBD2. This CDR3 comprises 14 residues. V lost 6 bases and J lost 10; bases outside the gene matches: 9. CDR1 MNHEY and CDR2 SVGAGI come from the germline V gene. CDR3 coding DNA: TGTGCCAGCAGCCATAGCGGGGGGCCCGGGGAGCAGTTCTTC. Translating it yields CASSHSGGPGEQFF.

The chain recombines TRBV4-1 with TRBJ2-1; 11 bases map to TRBD2. Per the germline V gene, CDR1 is MGHRA and CDR2 is YSYEKL. This CDR3 region has 16 residues. The J segment lost 9 bases and the V segment lost 1 base, leaving 8 bases of the junction unmatched. CDR3 DNA: TGCGCCAGCAGCCAAGTTGAGGTAGCGGGGGGGCCTGAGCAGTTCTTC. Its protein is CASSQVEVAGGPEQFF.

This clone showed up just a few times. This sequence joins TRBV14 and TRBJ2-5; D unresolved. The CDR3 has 12 amino acids. CDR1 is SGHDN, CDR2 FVKESK, per germline. Trimming left V 2 bases short and J 4 bases short, with 5 bases between. The CDR3 reads CASSQFRETQYF. In DNA, the CDR3 is TGTGCCAGCAGCCAATTTCGAGAGACCCAGTACTTC.

This clone was picked up one time. V is TRBV30 and J is TRBJ1-2; a weak D match, TRBD1 (5 bases). Germline V lookup: CDR1 GTSNPN, CDR2 SVGIG (reference sequence). The CDR3 length is 16 residues. Trimming took 0 bases from V and 2 from J, leaving 16 bases between them. CDR3 in amino acids: CAWSVLSTGGNYGYTF. DNA for the CDR3: TGTGCCTGGAGTGTACTAAGTACCGGGGGAAACTATGGCTACACCTTC. The whole variable domain, remainder taken from reference TRBV30 and TRBJ1-2, is SQTIHQWPATLVQPVGSPLSLECTVEGTSNPNLYWYRQAAGRGLQLLFYSVGIGQISSEVPQNLSASRPQDRQFILSSKKLLLSDSGFYLCAWSVLSTGGNYGYTFGSGTRLTVV.

In its sample, this clone was seen a few times. This chain links TRBV5-8 with TRBJ1-2, with 7 nucleotides matching TRBD1. Germline CDR1 SGHTS, CDR2 YDEGEE. V trimming: 2 bases; J trimming: 6 bases; junction bases outside the gene matches: 4. This CDR3 has 13 residues. CDR3 DNA sequence: TGTGCCAGCAGCTTACGGACAGGAGATGGCTACACCTTC. Translated, it gives CASSLRTGDGYTF.

With regard to this clone: An end of the junction differs from the germline gene, which may be a read error. The chain employs TRBV7-9 and TRBJ1-1; weak D call: TRBD1 (5 bases). The CDR3 runs 14 residues. CDR1 and CDR2 (germline): SEHNR, FQNEAQ (reference sequence). CDR3 region: CVSTQTVKDTEAFF. The CDR3, as DNA: TGTGTCAGCACCCAGACAGTTAAGGACACTGAAGCTTTCTTT.

This clone appeared a single time. The rearrangement links TRBV7-2 to TRBJ2-5, with D tentatively TRBD1 (5 bases). Germline-derived CDR1 and CDR2 are SGHTA and FQGNSA. V shed 1 base and J shed 5 bases, with 14 bases lying between them. The CDR3 loop spans 15 amino acids. In nucleotides, the CDR3 is TGTGCCAGCAGCTTAGAGGAAGGGGCATGGGAGACCCAGTACTTC. Its translation: CASSLEEGAWETQYF.